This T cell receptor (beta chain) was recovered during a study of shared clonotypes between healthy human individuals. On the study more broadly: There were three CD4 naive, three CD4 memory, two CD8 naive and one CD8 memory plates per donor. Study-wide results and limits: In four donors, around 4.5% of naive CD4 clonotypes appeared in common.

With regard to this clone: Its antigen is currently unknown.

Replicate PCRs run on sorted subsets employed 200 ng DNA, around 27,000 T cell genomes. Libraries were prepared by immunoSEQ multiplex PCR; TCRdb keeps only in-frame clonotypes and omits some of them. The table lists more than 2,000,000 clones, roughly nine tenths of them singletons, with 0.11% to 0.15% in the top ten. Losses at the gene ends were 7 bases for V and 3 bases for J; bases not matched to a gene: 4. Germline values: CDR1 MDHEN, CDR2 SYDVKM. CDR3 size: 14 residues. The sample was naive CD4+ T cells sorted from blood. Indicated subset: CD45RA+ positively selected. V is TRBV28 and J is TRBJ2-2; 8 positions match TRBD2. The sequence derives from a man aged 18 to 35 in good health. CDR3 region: CASTRAGDTGELFF. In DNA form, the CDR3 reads TGTGCCAGCACTCGAGCGGGGGACACCGGGGAGCTGTTTTTT.